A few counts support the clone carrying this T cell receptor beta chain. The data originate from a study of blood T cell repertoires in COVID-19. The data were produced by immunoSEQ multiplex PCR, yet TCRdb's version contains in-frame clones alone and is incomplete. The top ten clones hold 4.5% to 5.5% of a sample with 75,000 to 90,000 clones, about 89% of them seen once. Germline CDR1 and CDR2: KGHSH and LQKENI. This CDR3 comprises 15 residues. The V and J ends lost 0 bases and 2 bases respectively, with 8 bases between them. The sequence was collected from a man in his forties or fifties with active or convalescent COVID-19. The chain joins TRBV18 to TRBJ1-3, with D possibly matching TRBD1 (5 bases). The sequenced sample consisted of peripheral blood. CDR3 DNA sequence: TGTGCCAGCTCACCACCGCAGGGCCCTGGAAACACCATATATTTT. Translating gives CASSPPQGPGNTIYF. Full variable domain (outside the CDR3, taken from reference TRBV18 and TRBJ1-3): NAGVMQNPRHLVRRRGQEARLRCSPMKGHSHVYWYRQLPEEGLKFMVYLQKENIIDESGMPKERFSAEFPKEGPSILRIQQVVRGDSAAYFCASSPPQGPGNTIYFGEGSWLTVV.